This T cell receptor (beta chain) appears in the sequencing data of a study of blood T cell repertoires in COVID-19. Clones were read by immunoSEQ multiplex PCR, and TCRdb kept only the in-frame ones, dropping some. The table has about 160,000 clones, more than 65% seen once. Per germline, CDR1 SGHKS and CDR2 YYEKEE (reference sequence). This CDR3 region has 18 residues. V lost 4 bases to trimming and J lost 1 base; unmatched junction nucleotides: 13. The source of this sequence is a middle-aged woman with acute COVID-19. The V and J genes are TRBV5-5 and TRBJ2-1, with 8 nucleotides matching TRBD2. The sequenced material came from PBMCs or T cells enriched from blood (not recorded which). The CDR3 nucleotides are TGTGCCAGCAGCGGCCGGGGTTCGGCGGGAGGTTCCTACAATGAGCAGTTCTTC. Its translation: CASSGRGSAGGSYNEQFF.